The 20 T cell receptor beta chains in this list originate from one sample, sequenced in a study of OX40 agonist ivuxolimab in advanced cancers. Sequencing used immunoSEQ multiplex PCR; TCRdb keeps in-frame clones, though not all of them. The sample has some 38,000 clones, approximately 90% seen once; the top ten hold less than 25%. The starting material was CD4+ or CD8+ T cells sorted from blood, obtained in a trial of the OX40 agonist ivuxolimab. These receptors all stem from an adult with an advanced solid tumor such as melanoma, head and neck, liver or kidney cancer.

The chain recombines TRBV15 with TRBJ1-1; 8 bases agree with TRBD1. J gave up 5 bases and V 6 bases, and 11 bases lay outside the gene matches. The germline gives CDR1 LNHNV, CDR2 YYDKDF (reference sequence). CDR3 length: 15 residues. CDR3 loop: CATRRDRGWGTEAFF. The CDR3 nucleotides are TGTGCCACCAGGCGAGACAGGGGCTGGGGGACTGAAGCTTTCTTT.

J is TRBJ2-3 and V is TRBV5-1; 13 bases line up with TRBD2. V was clipped by 6 bases and J by 2 bases; unmatched bases: 6. This CDR3 spans 16 amino acids. Germline V gene sequence: CDR1 SGHRS, CDR2 YFSETQ. The CDR3 sequence: CASTELAGGFTDTQYF. The DNA for the CDR3 is TGCGCCAGCACCGAACTAGCGGGAGGGTTCACAGATACGCAGTATTTT.

J is TRBJ2-6 and V is TRBV29-1; the D gene could be TRBD1 or TRBD2 (6 bases each). Germline V gene data show CDR1 as SQVTM and CDR2 as ANQGSEA. V shed 3 bases and J shed 2 bases, with 23 bases lying between them. CDR3 size: 19 residues. CDR3 sequence (DNA): TGCAGCGTTGATATGGAGGGGGGAAACAGGGTGCCTGGGGCCAACGTCCTGACTTTC. Its protein product is CSVDMEGGNRVPGANVLTF.

This clone was detected a few times. The rearrangement links TRBV6-6 to TRBJ1-2; the D gene is possibly TRBD1 (5 bases). This CDR3 comprises 14 residues. Trimming shortened V by 6 bases and J by 5 bases, and 16 bases separated the two germline ends. Germline CDR1 and CDR2: MNHNY and SVGAGI (reference sequence). The CDR3 loop reads CASSPGHSLYGYTF. The CDR3 DNA is TGTGCCAGCAGCCCCGGACATTCACTATATGGCTACACCTTC.

This sequence joins TRBV15 and TRBJ1-5; D remains unclear. CDR1 is LNHNV, CDR2 YYDKDF, per germline (reference sequence). The V and J ends lost 0 bases and 7 bases respectively, with 4 bases between them. The CDR3 is made up of 12 amino acids. In DNA form, the CDR3 reads TGTGCCACCAGCAGAGATGGGCAGCCCCAGCATTTT. Amino acids: CATSRDGQPQHF. Variable domain in full (rest from reference TRBV15 and TRBJ1-5): DAMVIQNPRYQVTQFGKPVTLSCSQTLNHNVMYWYQQKSSQAPKLLFHYYDKDFNNEADTPDNFQSRRPNTSFCFLDIRSPGLGDTAMYLCATSRDGQPQHFGDGTRLSIL.

The genes are TRBV5-1 and TRBJ2-3; perhaps D is TRBD1 or TRBD2 (6 bases each). The CDR3 is made up of 15 amino acids. The V gene's germline CDR1 is SGHRS and CDR2 YFSETQ. Trimming pared 3 bases from V and 0 bases from J, leaving 11 bases between. The CDR3 spells CASSWNGGSTDTQYF. CDR3 bases: TGCGCCAGCAGCTGGAACGGGGGCAGCACAGATACGCAGTATTTT.

The DNA of the CDR3 is TGCGCCAGCAGCCCTGGACTAGCGGTGGAAGAGACCCAGTACTTC. Translation: CASSPGLAVEETQYF. This chain joins TRBV4-1 and TRBJ2-5, with TRBD2 identical over 10 bases. Per germline, CDR1 MGHRA and CDR2 YSYEKL. The junction had 5 bases not matched to a gene; V was cut back by 4 bases and J by 3 bases. The CDR3 length is 15 residues.

This clone was detected once. The gene calls are TRBV23-1 and TRBJ1-1; D not resolved. TRBV23-1 is given ORF status, its function remaining uncertain. This CDR3 contains 17 residues. With 2 bases removed from V and 1 base from J, the gap between germline ends came to 17 bases. The CDR3 here is CASSQGSWSLQNTEAFF. CDR3 bases: TGCGCCAGCAGTCAAGGCAGCTGGTCCCTACAGAACACTGAAGCTTTCTTT.

This clone was observed a handful of times. This chain connects TRBV2 to TRBJ1-2; tentative D call: TRBD1 (6 bases). In germline, CDR1 is SNHLY, CDR2 FYNNEI. V shed 6 bases and J shed 5 bases, with 13 bases lying between them. The CDR3 loop spans 13 amino acids. CDR3 protein: CASRGGAGYGYTF. The CDR3 region has the DNA TGTGCCAGCAGGGGGGGGGCTGGATATGGCTACACCTTC.

This chain connects TRBV27 to TRBJ2-7; D may be TRBD1 or TRBD2 (6 bases each). Trimming removed 4 bases from V and 6 bases from J, with 13 bases in between. The CDR3 sequence is 13 residues long. From germline, CDR1 is MNHEY and CDR2 SMNVEV (reference sequence). CDR3: CASSSGAQGEQYF. The CDR3 nucleotides read TGTGCCAGCAGTTCGGGGGCGCAGGGCGAGCAGTACTTC.

The chain recombines TRBV27 with TRBJ2-3; TRBD2 might be the D (5 bases). CDR1 and CDR2 (germline): MNHEY, SMNVEV (reference sequence). This CDR3 has 15 residues. V lost 5 bases and J 0 bases, leaving 12 bases between the germline ends. In nucleotides, the CDR3 is TGTGCCAGCAGTCTCTGGACTGCGAGCACAGATACGCAGTATTTT. Residues: CASSLWTASTDTQYF.

The chain combines TRBV28 with TRBJ2-3; possibly TRBD1 or TRBD2 for D (5 bases each). Trimming left V 5 bases short and J 0 bases short, with 12 bases between. CDR1 MDHEN and CDR2 SYDVKM come from the germline V gene. The CDR3 runs to 15 residues. The CDR3 sequence: CASSPRDPSTDTQYF. CDR3 DNA: TGTGCCAGCAGTCCCCGGGACCCTAGCACAGATACGCAGTATTTT.

The gene calls are TRBV28 and TRBJ2-7; no definite D call. This CDR3 is built from 13 residues. Trimming removed 5 bases at V and 0 bases at J, with 8 bases between. The germline V gene has CDR1 MDHEN and CDR2 SYDVKM. CDR3 protein: CASSPQGSYEQYF. CDR3 DNA: TGTGCCAGCAGTCCCCAAGGCTCCTACGAGCAGTACTTC.

This chain links TRBV7-9 with TRBJ1-2; D unresolved. Between the trimmed V and J ends, which lost 5 bases and 0 bases, there was a span of 16 bases. The CDR3 consists of 16 residues. CDR1 and CDR2 from the germline V gene are SEHNR and FQNEAQ (reference sequence). CDR3 in amino acids: CASSPSEGSSNYGYTF. CDR3 coding DNA: TGTGCCAGCAGCCCGTCAGAGGGCAGCTCTAACTATGGCTACACCTTC.

V is TRBV28 and J is TRBJ2-2, with D uncertain. The CDR3 is made up of 14 amino acids. From germline, CDR1 is MDHEN and CDR2 SYDVKM. The V end lost 4 bases, the J end lost 0 bases, and 6 bases lay between the germline ends. The CDR3 DNA follows: TGTGCCAGCAGTTGGCCAGCGAACACCGGGGAGCTGTTTTTT. Amino acids: CASSWPANTGELFF.

The gene calls are TRBV2 and TRBJ2-7; 8 bases are a match to TRBD2. Trimming removed 5 bases from V and 6 bases from J; junction bases left unmatched: 15. The length of the CDR3 is 16 residues. CDR1 and CDR2 from the germline V gene are SNHLY and FYNNEI. CDR3 protein: CASSSPFSGMRCEQYF. In DNA, the CDR3 is TGTGCCAGCAGTTCCCCATTTAGCGGGATGAGGTGCGAGCAGTACTTC.

J is TRBJ1-2 and V is TRBV7-9; TRBD1 matches 7 bases. The germline V gene has CDR1 SEHNR and CDR2 FQNEAQ (reference sequence). This CDR3 has 16 residues. With V trimmed by 5 bases and J by 2 bases, 11 bases remained unmatched. DNA for the CDR3: TGTGCCAGCAGCACCTTGGGGACAGAGCAAAACTATGGCTACACCTTC. Translated: CASSTLGTEQNYGYTF.

The chain is built from TRBV7-9 and TRBJ2-3; 7 bases are a match to TRBD2. Germline assignment: CDR1 SEHNR and CDR2 FQNEAQ (reference sequence). CDR3 length equals 15 residues. V lost 0 bases and J lost 4; bases outside the gene matches: 4. The CDR3 spells CASSLAGGPADTQYF. DNA for the CDR3: TGTGCCAGCAGCTTAGCGGGAGGGCCAGCAGATACGCAGTATTTT.

The chain uses TRBV7-2 and TRBJ2-5; 12 positions agree with TRBD2. J gave up 5 bases and V 1 base, and 5 bases lay outside the gene matches. The CDR3 contains 16 residues. In germline, CDR1 is SGHTA, CDR2 FQGNSA. The CDR3 here is CASSLGLAGAAETQYF. DNA for the CDR3: TGTGCCAGCAGCTTAGGACTAGCGGGAGCGGCTGAGACCCAGTACTTC.

The chain links TRBV4-1 to TRBJ2-1; 7 positions agree with TRBD2. V gave up 0 bases and J gave up 6 bases; unmatched junction bases: 2. Per germline, CDR1 MGHRA and CDR2 YSYEKL. This CDR3 contains 14 residues. For the CDR3, the DNA is TGCGCCAGCAGCCAAGAGGGACTAAGCAATGAGCAGTTCTTC. It encodes CASSQEGLSNEQFF.